This T cell receptor beta chain was sequenced in a study of T-cell memory formation after mild COVID-19. Ten or more counts support this clonotype. MiXCR was run by TCRdb on the 5' RACE reads, yielding one entry per CDR3 protein. In the table there are 550,000 to 650,000 distinct CDR3 sequences, 15% to 20% of which are singletons. V was shortened by 0 bases and J by 8 bases, with 11 bases between the two germline ends. The germline V gene has CDR1 SEHNR and CDR2 FQNEAQ (reference sequence). This CDR3 is 14 amino acids long. The sequencing sample was made of PBMCs or a T cell subset sorted from them (not recorded which). This clonotype was obtained from an adult woman who had mild COVID-19 (a few samples of this study predate the infection). Cell type and time point are not known. The chain combines TRBV7-9 with TRBJ2-1; tentatively, D is TRBD2 (5 bases). The DNA for the CDR3 is TGTGCCAGCAGCTTAGCCGCGCTGAGGGATGAGCAGTTCTTC. Translated: CASSLAALRDEQFF. The variable domain in full, completed from reference TRBV7-9 and TRBJ2-1, reads DTGVSQNPRHKITKRGQNVTFRCDPISEHNRLYWYRQTLGQGPEFLTYFQNEAQLEKSRLLSDRFSAERPKGSFSTLEIQRTEQGDSAMYLCASSLAALRDEQFFGPGTRLTVL.